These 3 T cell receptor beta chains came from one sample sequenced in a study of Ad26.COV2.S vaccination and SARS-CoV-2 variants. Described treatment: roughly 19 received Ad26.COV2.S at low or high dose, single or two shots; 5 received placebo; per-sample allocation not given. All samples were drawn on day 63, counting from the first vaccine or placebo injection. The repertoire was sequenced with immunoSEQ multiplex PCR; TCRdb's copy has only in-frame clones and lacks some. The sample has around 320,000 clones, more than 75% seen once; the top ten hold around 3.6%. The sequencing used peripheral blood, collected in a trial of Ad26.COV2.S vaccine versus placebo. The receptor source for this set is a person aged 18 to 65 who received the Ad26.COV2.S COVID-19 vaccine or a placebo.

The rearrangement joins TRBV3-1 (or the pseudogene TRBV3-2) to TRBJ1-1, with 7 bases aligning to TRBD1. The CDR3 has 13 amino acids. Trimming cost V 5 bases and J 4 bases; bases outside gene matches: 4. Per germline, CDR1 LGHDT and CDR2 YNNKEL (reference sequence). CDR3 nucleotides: TGTGCCAGCAGCGCCCGACAGGGCACTGAAGCTTTCTTT. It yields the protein CASSARQGTEAFF.

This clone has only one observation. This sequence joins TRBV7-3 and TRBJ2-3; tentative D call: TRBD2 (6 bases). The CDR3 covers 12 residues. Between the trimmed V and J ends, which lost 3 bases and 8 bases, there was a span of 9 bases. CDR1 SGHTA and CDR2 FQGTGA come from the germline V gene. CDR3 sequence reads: CASSLTGGTQYF. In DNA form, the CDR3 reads TGTGCCAGCAGCTTGACCGGGGGTACGCAGTATTTT.

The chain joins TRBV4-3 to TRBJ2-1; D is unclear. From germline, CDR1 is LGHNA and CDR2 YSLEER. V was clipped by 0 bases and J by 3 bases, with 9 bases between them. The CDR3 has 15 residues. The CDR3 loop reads CASSQDGVDYNEQFF. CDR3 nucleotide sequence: TGCGCCAGCAGCCAAGATGGGGTCGACTACAATGAGCAGTTCTTC.